Sequencing of this T cell receptor (beta chain) was carried out in a study of cytomegalovirus exposure and HLA in healthy donors. Points on this clone: Antigen specificity is unknown.

Trimming left V 1 base short and J 5 bases short, with 11 bases between. The CDR3 has 14 residues. Germline CDR1 is SGHTA and CDR2 is FQGNSA. The PCR ran on 60 Vbeta and 13 Jbeta primers. Some clones are missing from TCRdb's copy, which holds only in-frame ones; the method was immunoSEQ multiplex PCR. The data show about 50,000 clones, with 60% to 80% seen just once and around 2.9% held by the top ten. Study findings and constraints: There were some V segments, including TRBV6-2 and TRBV6-3, excluded as indistinguishable.

The J gene is TRBJ1-1, the V gene TRBV7-2; D unclear. Sequenced material: PBMCs. This TCR derives from a woman aged 40 to 55 in good health and CMV-seropositive. The CDR3: CASSLGPRSTEAFF. The CDR3 DNA reads TGTGCCAGCAGCTTAGGGCCCAGGTCGACTGAAGCTTTCTTT. The full variable domain, its missing parts supplied by reference TRBV7-2 and TRBJ1-1, is GAGVSQSPSNKVTEKGKDVELRCDPISGHTALYWYRQSLGQGLEFLIYFQGNSAPDKSGLPSDRFSAERTGGSVSTLTIQRTQQEDSAVYLCASSLGPRSTEAFFGQGTRLTVV.